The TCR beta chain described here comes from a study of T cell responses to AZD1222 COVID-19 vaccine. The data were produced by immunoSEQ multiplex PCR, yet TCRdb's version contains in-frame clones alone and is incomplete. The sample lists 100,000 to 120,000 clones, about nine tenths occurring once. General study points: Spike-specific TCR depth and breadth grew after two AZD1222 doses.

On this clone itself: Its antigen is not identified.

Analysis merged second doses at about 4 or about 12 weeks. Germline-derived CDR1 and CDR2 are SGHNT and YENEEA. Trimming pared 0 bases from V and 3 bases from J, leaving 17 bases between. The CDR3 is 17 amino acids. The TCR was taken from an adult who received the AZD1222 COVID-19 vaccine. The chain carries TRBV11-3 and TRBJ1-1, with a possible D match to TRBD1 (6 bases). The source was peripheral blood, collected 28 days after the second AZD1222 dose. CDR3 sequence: CASSLEARGAQDTEAFF. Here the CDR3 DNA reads TGTGCCAGCAGCTTAGAGGCTCGGGGGGCGCAGGACACTGAAGCTTTCTTT.